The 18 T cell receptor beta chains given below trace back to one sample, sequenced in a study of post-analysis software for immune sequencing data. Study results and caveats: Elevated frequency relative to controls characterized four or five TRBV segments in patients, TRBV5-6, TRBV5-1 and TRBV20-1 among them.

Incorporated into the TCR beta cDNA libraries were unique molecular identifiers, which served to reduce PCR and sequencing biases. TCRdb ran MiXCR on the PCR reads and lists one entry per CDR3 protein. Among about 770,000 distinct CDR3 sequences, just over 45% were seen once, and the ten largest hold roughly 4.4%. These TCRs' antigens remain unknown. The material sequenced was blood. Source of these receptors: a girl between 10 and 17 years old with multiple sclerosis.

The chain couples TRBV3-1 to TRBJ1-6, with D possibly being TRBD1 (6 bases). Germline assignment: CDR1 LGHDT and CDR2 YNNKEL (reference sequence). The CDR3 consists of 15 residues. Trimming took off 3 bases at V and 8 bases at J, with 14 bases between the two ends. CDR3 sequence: CASSHSSRGDSPLHF. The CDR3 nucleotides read TGTGCCAGCAGCCACTCCAGCAGGGGAGATTCACCCCTCCACTTT.

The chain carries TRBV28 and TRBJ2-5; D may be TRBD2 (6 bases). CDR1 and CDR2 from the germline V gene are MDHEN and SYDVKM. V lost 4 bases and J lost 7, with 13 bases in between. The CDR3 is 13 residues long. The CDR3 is CASSSGRSGTQYF. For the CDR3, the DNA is TGTGCCAGCAGTTCGGGGCGTAGCGGGACCCAGTACTTC.

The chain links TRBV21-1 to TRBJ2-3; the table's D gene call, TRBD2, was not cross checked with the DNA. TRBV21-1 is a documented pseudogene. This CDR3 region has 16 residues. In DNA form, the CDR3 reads TGTGCCAGCAGCAAAGTACTAGCACAAGGCACAGATACGCAGTATTTT. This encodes CASSKVLAQGTDTQYF.

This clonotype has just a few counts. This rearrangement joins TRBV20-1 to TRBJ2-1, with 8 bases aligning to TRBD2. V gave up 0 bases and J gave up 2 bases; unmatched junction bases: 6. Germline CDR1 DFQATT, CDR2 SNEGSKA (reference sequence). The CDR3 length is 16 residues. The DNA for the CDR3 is TGCAGTGCTAGAGATAGGGTAGCGGGAACCTACAATGAGCAGTTCTTC. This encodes CSARDRVAGTYNEQFF.

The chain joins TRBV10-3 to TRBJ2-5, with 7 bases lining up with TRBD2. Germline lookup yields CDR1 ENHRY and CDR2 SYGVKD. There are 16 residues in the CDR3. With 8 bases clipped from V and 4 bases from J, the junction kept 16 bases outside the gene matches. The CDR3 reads CAISAGGSGGRETQYF. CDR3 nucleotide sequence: TGTGCCATCTCGGCCGGAGGATCGGGGGGTAGAGAGACCCAGTACTTC.

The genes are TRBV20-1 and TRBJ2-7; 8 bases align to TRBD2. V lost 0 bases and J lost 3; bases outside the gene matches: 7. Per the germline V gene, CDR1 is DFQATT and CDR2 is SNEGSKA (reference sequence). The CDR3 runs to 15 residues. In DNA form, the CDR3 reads TGCAGTGCTAGAGAGGGGCGGGAGGCCAGCTACGAGCAGTACTTC. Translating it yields CSAREGREASYEQYF.

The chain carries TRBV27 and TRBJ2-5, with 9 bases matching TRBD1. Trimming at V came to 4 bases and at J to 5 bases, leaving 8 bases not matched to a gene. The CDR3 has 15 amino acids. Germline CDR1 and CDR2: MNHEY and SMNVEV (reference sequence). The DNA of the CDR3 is TGTGCCAGCAGTTCGCATACACAGGGGGCGGAGACCCAGTACTTC. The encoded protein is CASSSHTQGAETQYF.

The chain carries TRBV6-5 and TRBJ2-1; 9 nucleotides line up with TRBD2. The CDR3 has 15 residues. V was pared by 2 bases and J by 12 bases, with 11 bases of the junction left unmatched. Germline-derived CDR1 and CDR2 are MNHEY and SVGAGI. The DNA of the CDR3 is TGTGCCAGCAGTTACACCAGCGGGAGGCCCTGGGGGCAGTTCTTC. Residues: CASSYTSGRPWGQFF.

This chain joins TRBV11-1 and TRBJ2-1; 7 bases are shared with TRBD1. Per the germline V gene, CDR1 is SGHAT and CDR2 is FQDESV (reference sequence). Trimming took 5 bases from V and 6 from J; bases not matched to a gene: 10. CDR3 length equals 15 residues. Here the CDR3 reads CASSQGVLQGNEQFF. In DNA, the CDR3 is TGTGCCAGCAGCCAGGGGGTCCTACAGGGCAATGAGCAGTTCTTC.

Written as DNA, the CDR3 is TGTGCCAGCAGAAAACCGGGGGACTATGGCTACACCTTC. Protein product: CASRKPGDYGYTF. This chain uses TRBV7-2 with TRBJ1-2; perhaps TRBD1 as D (5 bases). V was pared by 6 bases and J by 3 bases, with 11 bases between. The germline CDR1 and CDR2 sequences are SGHTA and FQGNSA. The CDR3 is 13 residues long.

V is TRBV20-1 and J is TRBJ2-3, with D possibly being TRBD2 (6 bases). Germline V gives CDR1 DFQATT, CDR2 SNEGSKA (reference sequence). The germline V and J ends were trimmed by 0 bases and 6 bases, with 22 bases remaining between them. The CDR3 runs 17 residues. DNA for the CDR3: TGCAGTGCTAGAGATGGAGCCCACGCAGGAGGGCCGGATACGCAGTATTTT. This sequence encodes CSARDGAHAGGPDTQYF.

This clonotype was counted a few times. The CDR3 coding sequence is TGCAGTGCTCCACCCAGGACAGGGGAGAACACTGAAGCTTTCTTT. As protein: CSAPPRTGENTEAFF. This chain links TRBV20-1 with TRBJ1-1; 9 nucleotides align to TRBD1. This CDR3 has 15 amino acids. Germline loops: CDR1 DFQATT, CDR2 SNEGSKA (reference sequence). V shed 5 bases and J 1 base; nucleotides not matched to a gene: 8.

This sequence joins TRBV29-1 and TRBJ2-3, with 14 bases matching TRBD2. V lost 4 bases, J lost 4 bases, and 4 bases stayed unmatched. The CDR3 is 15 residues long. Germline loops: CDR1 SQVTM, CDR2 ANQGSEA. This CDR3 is CSVGGLAGVSDTQYF. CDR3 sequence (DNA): TGCAGCGTTGGGGGACTAGCGGGAGTGTCAGATACGCAGTATTTT.

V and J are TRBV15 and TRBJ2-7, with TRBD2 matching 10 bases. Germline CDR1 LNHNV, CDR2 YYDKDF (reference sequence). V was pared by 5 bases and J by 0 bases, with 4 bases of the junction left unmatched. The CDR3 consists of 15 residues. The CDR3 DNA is TGTGCCACCAGCCCCTCTAGCGGGAGCTCCTACGAGCAGTACTTC. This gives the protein CATSPSSGSSYEQYF.

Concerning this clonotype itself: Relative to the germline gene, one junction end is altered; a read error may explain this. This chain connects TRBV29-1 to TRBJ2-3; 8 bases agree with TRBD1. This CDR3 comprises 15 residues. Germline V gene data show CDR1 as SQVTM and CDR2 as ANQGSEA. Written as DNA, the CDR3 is TGCAGCGTTCAAGACAGGGGAACTAGCACAGATACGCAGTATTTT. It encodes CSVQDRGTSTDTQYF.

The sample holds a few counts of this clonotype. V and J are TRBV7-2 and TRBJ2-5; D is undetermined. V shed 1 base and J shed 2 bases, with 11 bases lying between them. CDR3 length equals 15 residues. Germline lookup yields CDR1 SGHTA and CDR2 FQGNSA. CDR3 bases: TGTGCCAGCAGCTTAGGCCAGCGAGTGCAAGAGACCCAGTACTTC. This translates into CASSLGQRVQETQYF.

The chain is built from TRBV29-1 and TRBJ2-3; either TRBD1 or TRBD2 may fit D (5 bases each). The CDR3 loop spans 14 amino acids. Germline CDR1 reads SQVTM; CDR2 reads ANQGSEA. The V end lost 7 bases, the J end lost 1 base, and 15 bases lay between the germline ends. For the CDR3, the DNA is TGCAGCGCTGCCCCGGGACGGGGCACAGATACGCAGTATTTT. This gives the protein CSAAPGRGTDTQYF.

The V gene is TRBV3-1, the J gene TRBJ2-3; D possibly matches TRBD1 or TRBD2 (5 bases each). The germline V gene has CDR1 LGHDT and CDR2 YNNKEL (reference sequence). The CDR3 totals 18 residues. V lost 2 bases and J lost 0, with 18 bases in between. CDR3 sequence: CASSQSPVRGASTDTQYF. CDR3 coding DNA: TGTGCCAGCAGCCAATCCCCAGTGAGGGGCGCAAGCACAGATACGCAGTATTTT.